One and the same sample provided the 29 T cell receptor beta chains below, sequenced in a study of blood T cell repertoires in COVID-19. Here immunoSEQ multiplex PCR was the method, and the copy in TCRdb shows in-frame clones only, minus some. Among roughly 40,000 clones, under 85% were seen once, and the ten largest hold roughly 30%. Sequencing was carried out using peripheral blood. Receptors were obtained from a woman aged 80 or over with acute or convalescent COVID-19.

This sequence joins TRBV28 and TRBJ1-1; D may be TRBD1 (6 bases). CDR1 and CDR2 from the germline V gene are MDHEN and SYDVKM. V was clipped by 3 bases and J by 1 base, with 6 bases between them. This CDR3 comprises 13 residues. Written as DNA, the CDR3 is TGTGCCAGCAGTTTGACAGGGAACACTGAAGCTTTCTTT. It specifies CASSLTGNTEAFF.

This chain links TRBV19 with TRBJ2-1; 11 bases are shared with TRBD2. Germline V CDR1 and CDR2: LNHDA, SQIVND (reference sequence). This CDR3 is 15 amino acids long. After removal of 11 bases from V and 6 bases from J, the junction contained 12 bases not matched to a gene. This CDR3 is CAVATGTSGSNEQFF. The CDR3 DNA reads as TGTGCCGTTGCAACCGGGACTAGCGGTTCCAATGAGCAGTTCTTC.

This clone was observed a handful of times. The genes are TRBV4-2 and TRBJ1-6; possibly TRBD1 for D (6 bases). V was cut by 4 bases and J by 9 bases, with 19 bases left in between. Germline V gene lookup returns CDR1 LGHNA and CDR2 YNFKEQ. There are 16 residues in the CDR3. The CDR3 DNA reads TGTGCCAGCAGCCGCCACCCAGGGGATTACAGTTCACCCCTCCACTTT. Translation: CASSRHPGDYSSPLHF.

The chain carries TRBV9 and TRBJ2-1; TRBD2 might be the D (5 bases). V was cut by 4 bases and J by 0 bases, with 14 bases left in between. The CDR3 is made up of 16 amino acids. Germline lookup yields CDR1 SGDLS and CDR2 YYNGEE. CDR3 coding DNA: TGTGCCAGCAGCTCTATCCGACTACCCTCCTACAATGAGCAGTTCTTC. As protein: CASSSIRLPSYNEQFF. The full variable domain, rest sourced from reference TRBV9 and TRBJ2-1, is DSGVTQTPKHLITATGQRVTLRCSPRSGDLSVYWYQQSLDQGLQFLIQYYNGEERAKGNILERFSAQQFPDLHSELNLSSLELGDSALYFCASSSIRLPSYNEQFFGPGTRLTVL.

The V and J genes are TRBV27 and TRBJ2-4, with 9 bases that match TRBD1. After removal of 4 bases from V and 1 base from J, the junction contained 5 bases not matched to a gene. The CDR3 totals 16 residues. CDR1 is MNHEY, CDR2 SMNVEV, per germline (reference sequence). The CDR3 protein is CASSSTGTGAKNIQYF. As DNA, the CDR3 is TGTGCCAGCAGTTCGACTGGGACAGGGGCCAAAAACATTCAGTACTTC.

The chain uses TRBV7-8 and TRBJ1-6, with D possibly matching TRBD1 (6 bases). Trimming removed 5 bases at V and 7 bases at J, with 15 bases between. CDR3 length: 15 amino acids. Germline V lookup: CDR1 SGHVS, CDR2 FQNEAQ. The CDR3 sequence is CASSPRQVGNSPLHF. CDR3 nucleotide sequence: TGTGCCAGCAGCCCCCGACAGGTGGGGAATTCACCCCTCCACTTT.

The gene calls are TRBV19 and TRBJ2-3; 11 bases are a match to TRBD1. CDR3 length equals 14 residues. The V gene's germline CDR1 is LNHDA and CDR2 SQIVND (reference sequence). V lost 9 bases, J lost 2 bases, and 4 bases stayed unmatched. The CDR3 here is CASWDRGNTDTQYF. The CDR3 DNA follows: TGTGCCAGCTGGGACAGGGGGAACACAGATACGCAGTATTTT.

This chain joins TRBV2 and TRBJ1-4, with 8 bases that match TRBD1. Germline values: CDR1 SNHLY, CDR2 FYNNEI. V shed 6 bases, J shed 7 bases, and the junction held 7 bases outside the gene matches. The CDR3 is 14 residues long. CDR3 sequence: CASSGQGIGEKLFF. The CDR3 DNA sequence: TGTGCCAGCAGCGGACAGGGTATAGGTGAAAAACTGTTTTTT.

The chain has TRBV27 and TRBJ2-7; D gene unclear. CDR3 length: 13 residues. V gave up 3 bases and J gave up 5 bases, with 11 bases separating them. Looked up from germline, CDR1 is MNHEY and CDR2 is SMNVEV (reference sequence). The CDR3 DNA follows: TGTGCCAGCAGTTTTTTGACAAGAGACGAGCAGTACTTC. It specifies CASSFLTRDEQYF.

The chain has TRBV6-2 or TRBV6-3 and TRBJ1-2, with 7 bases that match TRBD1. The CDR3 has 14 amino acids. The germline V gene encodes CDR1 MNHEY and CDR2 SVGEGT. Trimming at V came to 4 bases and at J to 1 base, leaving 3 bases not matched to a gene. CDR3 sequence reads: CASSSTGFNYGYTF. CDR3 bases: TGTGCCAGCAGTTCGACAGGGTTTAACTATGGCTACACCTTC.

This chain uses TRBV3-1 (or the pseudogene TRBV3-2) with TRBJ2-7, with D uncertain. CDR3 length: 13 residues. V was trimmed by 3 bases and J by 2 bases, leaving 8 bases between them. The germline V gene has CDR1 LGHDT and CDR2 YNNKEL (reference sequence). The CDR3 protein is CASSHRTPYEQYF. Here the CDR3 DNA reads TGTGCCAGCAGCCATCGTACACCCTACGAGCAGTACTTC.

The chain couples TRBV6-5 to TRBJ2-7; maybe TRBD2 (5 bases). The CDR3 runs to 14 residues. V lost 6 bases to trimming and J lost 7 bases, with 19 bases between them. Germline CDR1 reads MNHEY; CDR2 reads SVGAGI. The CDR3 reads CASSQVERAAEQYF. The CDR3 DNA reads TGTGCCAGCAGCCAAGTAGAGAGGGCTGCGGAGCAGTACTTC.

The DNA for the CDR3 is TGTGCCAGCAGGCTCCAGGGGGCGAATGCAGATACGCAGTATTTT. Translation gives CASRLQGANADTQYF. V is TRBV27 and J is TRBJ2-3; 8 bases line up with TRBD1. The length of the CDR3 is 15 residues. Germline CDR1 and CDR2: MNHEY and SMNVEV (reference sequence). The V gene end was trimmed by 6 bases and the J gene end by 4 bases; junction bases not matched to a gene: 9.

The chain carries TRBV11-3 and TRBJ2-3, with D tentatively TRBD2 (5 bases). Deletions cut 6 bases from V and 0 bases from J, with 10 bases between. From germline, CDR1 is SGHNT and CDR2 YENEEA. This CDR3 spans 14 amino acids. CDR3: CASSYGGSTDTQYF. Written as DNA, the CDR3 is TGTGCCAGCAGTTACGGAGGAAGCACAGATACGCAGTATTTT.

The gene calls are TRBV11-2 and TRBJ2-5; D may be TRBD2 (7 bases). Germline V gene data show CDR1 as SGHAT and CDR2 as FQNNGV. CDR3 length equals 15 residues. Trimming left V 4 bases short and J 3 bases short, with 15 bases between. This CDR3 is CASSSRGAGEETQYF. CDR3 nucleotide sequence: TGTGCCAGCAGCTCCCGGGGGGCGGGAGAAGAGACCCAGTACTTC.

In this sample, this clone turned up once. This chain links TRBV6-5 with TRBJ2-2; D gene ambiguous. There are 15 residues in the CDR3. The germline CDR1 and CDR2 sequences are MNHEY and SVGAGI. Trimming removed 0 bases from V and 4 bases from J, with 9 bases in between. In nucleotides, the CDR3 is TGTGCCAGCAGTTACTCGAGTATACGCACCGGGGAGCTGTTTTTT. Protein: CASSYSSIRTGELFF.

The chain uses TRBV3-1 (or the pseudogene TRBV3-2) and TRBJ1-3, with D possibly being TRBD1 (5 bases). The CDR3 has 17 residues. V lost 5 bases and J lost 5, with 22 bases in between. The V gene's germline CDR1 is LGHDT and CDR2 YNNKEL (reference sequence). CDR3 coding DNA: TGTGCCAGCAGCGAAAATCGCAGGGTCCTGTTTAGAAACACCATATATTTT. Translation gives CASSENRRVLFRNTIYF.

This sequence joins TRBV7-9 and TRBJ2-5; D may match TRBD1 or TRBD2 (6 bases each). V lost 7 bases to trimming and J lost 0 bases, with 15 bases between them. Germline V lookup: CDR1 SEHNR, CDR2 FQNEAQ (reference sequence). This CDR3 is 15 amino acids long. The CDR3 sequence: CASTLGAGNQETQYF. CDR3 in DNA: TGTGCCAGCACCTTGGGGGCGGGAAACCAAGAGACCCAGTACTTC.

Details on this clone: Other DNA variants within this sample encode the same CDR3. The V gene is TRBV10-3, the J gene TRBJ2-3; 13 bases line up with TRBD2. The V and J ends lost 10 bases and 3 bases, in that order; junction bases with no gene match: 1. The V gene's germline CDR1 is ENHRY and CDR2 SYGVKD. There are 13 residues in the CDR3. The DNA for the CDR3 is TGTGCCACACTAGCGGGAGGGACAGATACGCAGTATTTT. Translating it yields CATLAGGTDTQYF.

The CDR3 DNA follows: TGTGCCAGTAGTCTCTCCCGCGGGGAGCAGTTCTTC. Translated, it gives CASSLSRGEQFF. This chain connects TRBV19 to TRBJ2-1; a possible D gene is TRBD2 (5 bases). The V end was cut by 5 bases, the J end by 10 bases, with 12 bases between. Germline V gene data show CDR1 as LNHDA and CDR2 as SQIVND (reference sequence). The CDR3 spans 12 residues.

A single count supports this clone. The genes are TRBV14 and TRBJ2-5; possible D gene TRBD2, 6 bases. Germline lookup yields CDR1 SGHDN and CDR2 FVKESK. The V and J ends lost 8 bases and 0 bases respectively, with 10 bases between them. The CDR3 has 13 residues. The CDR3 is CASQEGNQETQYF. The CDR3 DNA reads as TGTGCCAGCCAGGAGGGGAACCAAGAGACCCAGTACTTC.

The chain joins TRBV7-2 to TRBJ2-3; TRBD1 matches 8 bases. Trimming removed 4 bases from V and 2 bases from J; junction bases left unmatched: 5. The CDR3 loop spans 15 amino acids. From germline, CDR1 is SGHTA and CDR2 FQGNSA. CDR3 in DNA: TGTGCCAGCAGCTACAGGGGGATCCTCACAGATACGCAGTATTTT. Translation gives CASSYRGILTDTQYF.

This chain links TRBV7-7 with TRBJ2-3, with 9 bases that match TRBD2. V lost 1 base and J lost 0; bases outside the gene matches: 2. The germline V gene has CDR1 SSHAT and CDR2 FNYEAQ (reference sequence). The CDR3 extends over 16 amino acids. This CDR3 reads CASSLGLAASTDTQYF. In DNA, the CDR3 is TGTGCCAGCAGCTTAGGACTAGCGGCAAGCACAGATACGCAGTATTTT.

The chain carries TRBV3-1 (or the pseudogene TRBV3-2) and TRBJ1-2, with D possibly TRBD1 on 6 matching bases. Trimming left V 4 bases short and J 7 bases short, with 16 bases between. This CDR3 is built from 14 residues. The germline V gene encodes CDR1 LGHDT and CDR2 YNNKEL (reference sequence). The CDR3 protein is CASSPLEGTPGYTF. The CDR3 nucleotides are TGTGCCAGCAGCCCTCTGGAAGGGACACCTGGCTACACCTTC.

The CDR3: CASSIESSGRARETQYF. The CDR3 region has the DNA TGTGCCAGTAGTATCGAGTCGAGCGGGAGGGCCCGGGAGACCCAGTACTTC. The chain carries TRBV19 and TRBJ2-5, with TRBD2 matching over 10 bases. Germline V CDR1 and CDR2: LNHDA, SQIVND (reference sequence). CDR3 length equals 17 residues. V lost 3 bases and J lost 5; bases outside the gene matches: 12.

The genes are TRBV5-1 and TRBJ1-1; 7 positions match TRBD1. Germline CDR1 and CDR2: SGHRS and YFSETQ. The CDR3 runs 15 residues. The J segment lost 1 base and the V segment lost 4 bases, leaving 7 bases of the junction unmatched. The CDR3 sequence is CASSMGQKQNTEAFF. The CDR3 region has the DNA TGCGCCAGCAGCATGGGACAGAAACAGAACACTGAAGCTTTCTTT.

V and J are TRBV20-1 and TRBJ2-3; no clear D. The CDR3 runs 11 residues. With 5 bases removed from V and 6 bases from J, the gap between germline ends came to 9 bases. The germline CDR1 and CDR2 sequences are DFQATT and SNEGSKA (reference sequence). CDR3 DNA: TGCAGTGCTTCCTACGGGGATACGCAGTATTTT. It codes for CSASYGDTQYF.

This clone was detected only once. The chain links TRBV3-1 (or the pseudogene TRBV3-2) to TRBJ2-5; no clear D gene. Germline CDR1 reads LGHDT; CDR2 reads YNNKEL (reference sequence). Trimming removed 4 bases from V and 5 bases from J, with 14 bases in between. This CDR3 comprises 14 residues. DNA for the CDR3: TGTGCCAGCAGCCCTGATGGCCCCAGTGAGACCCAGTACTTC. Translation: CASSPDGPSETQYF.

The rearrangement joins TRBV29-1 to TRBJ1-1; TRBD1 matches at 10 bases. CDR1 is SQVTM, CDR2 ANQGSEA, per germline. The CDR3 is 12 amino acids. Trimming took 7 bases from V and 5 from J; bases not matched to a gene: 4. Here the CDR3 DNA reads TGCAGCGCGGACAGGGGGAATACTGAAGCTTTCTTT. It is translated as CSADRGNTEAFF.